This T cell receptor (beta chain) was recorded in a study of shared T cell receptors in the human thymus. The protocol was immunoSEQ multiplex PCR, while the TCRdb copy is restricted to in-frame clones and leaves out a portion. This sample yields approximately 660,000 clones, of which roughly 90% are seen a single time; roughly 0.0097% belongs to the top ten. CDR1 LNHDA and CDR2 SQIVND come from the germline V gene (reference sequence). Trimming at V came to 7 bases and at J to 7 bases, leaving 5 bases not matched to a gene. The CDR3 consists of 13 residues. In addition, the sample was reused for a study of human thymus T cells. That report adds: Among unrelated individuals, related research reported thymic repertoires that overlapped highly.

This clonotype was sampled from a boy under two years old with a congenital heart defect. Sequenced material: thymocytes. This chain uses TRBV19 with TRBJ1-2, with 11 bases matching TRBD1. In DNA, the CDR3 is TGTGCCAGTACGGACAGGGGGCAACCTGGCTACACCTTC. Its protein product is CASTDRGQPGYTF.